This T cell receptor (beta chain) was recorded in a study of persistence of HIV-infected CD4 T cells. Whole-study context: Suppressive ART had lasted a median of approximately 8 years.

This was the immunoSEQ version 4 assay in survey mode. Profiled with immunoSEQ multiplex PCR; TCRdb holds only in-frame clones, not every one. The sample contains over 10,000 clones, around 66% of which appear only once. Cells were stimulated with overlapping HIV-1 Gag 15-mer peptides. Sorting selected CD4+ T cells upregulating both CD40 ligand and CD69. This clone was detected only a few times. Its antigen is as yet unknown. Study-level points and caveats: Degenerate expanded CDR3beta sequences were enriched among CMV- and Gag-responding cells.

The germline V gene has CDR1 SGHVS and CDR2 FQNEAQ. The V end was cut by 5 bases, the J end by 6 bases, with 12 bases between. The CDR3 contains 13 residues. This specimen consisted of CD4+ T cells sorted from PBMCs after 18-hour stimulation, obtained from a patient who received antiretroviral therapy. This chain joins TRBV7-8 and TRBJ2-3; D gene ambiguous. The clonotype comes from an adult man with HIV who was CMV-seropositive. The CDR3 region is CASSTMWSDTQYF. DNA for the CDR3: TGTGCCAGCAGCACTATGTGGTCGGATACGCAGTATTTT.